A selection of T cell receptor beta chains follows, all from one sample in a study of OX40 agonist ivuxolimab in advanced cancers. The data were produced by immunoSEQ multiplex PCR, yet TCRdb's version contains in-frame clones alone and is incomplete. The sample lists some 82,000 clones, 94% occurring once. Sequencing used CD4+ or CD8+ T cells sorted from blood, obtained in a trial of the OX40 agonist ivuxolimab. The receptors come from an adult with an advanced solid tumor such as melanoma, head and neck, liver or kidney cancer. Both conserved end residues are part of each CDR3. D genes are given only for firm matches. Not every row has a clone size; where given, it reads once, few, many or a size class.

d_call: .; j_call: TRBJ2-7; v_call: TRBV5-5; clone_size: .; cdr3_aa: CASSSGTERYEQYF; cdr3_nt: TGTGCCAGCAGCTCCGGGACTGAGCGATACGAGCAGTACTTC
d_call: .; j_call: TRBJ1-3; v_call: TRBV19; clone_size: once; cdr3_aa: CASTSNSLGDPGSGNTIYF; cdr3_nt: TGTGCCAGTACCTCGAACTCCCTAGGGGACCCGGGATCTGGAAACACCATATATTTT
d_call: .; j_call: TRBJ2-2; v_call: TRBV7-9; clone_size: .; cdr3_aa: CASSSSTGFGELFF; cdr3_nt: TGTGCCAGCAGCTCTTCTACAGGGTTCGGGGAGCTGTTTTTT
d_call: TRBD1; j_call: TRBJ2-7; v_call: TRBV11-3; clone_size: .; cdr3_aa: CASSIRDSPAEQYF; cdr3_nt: TGTGCCAGCAGCATTAGGGACAGCCCGGCCGAGCAGTACTTC
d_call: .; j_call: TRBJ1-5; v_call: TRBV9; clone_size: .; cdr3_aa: CASSGQEGNQPQHF; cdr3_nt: TGTGCCAGCAGCGGACAGGAGGGCAATCAGCCCCAGCATTTT
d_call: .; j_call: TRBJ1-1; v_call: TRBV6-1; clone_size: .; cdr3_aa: CASSEGRVTEAFF; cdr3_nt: TGTGCCAGCAGTGAGGGCAGGGTCACTGAAGCTTTCTTT
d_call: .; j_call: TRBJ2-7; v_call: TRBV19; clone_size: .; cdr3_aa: CASSIGGSSYEQYF; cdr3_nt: TGTGCCAGTAGTATAGGAGGCAGTTCCTACGAGCAGTACTTC
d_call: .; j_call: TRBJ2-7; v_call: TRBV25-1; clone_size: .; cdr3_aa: CASSEGHLSSYEQYF; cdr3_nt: TGTGCCAGCAGTGAAGGACACCTGAGCTCCTACGAGCAGTACTTC
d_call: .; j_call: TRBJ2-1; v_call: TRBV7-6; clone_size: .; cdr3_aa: CASSLLWGDEQFF; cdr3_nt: TGTGCCAGCAGCCTCCTATGGGGCGATGAGCAGTTCTTC
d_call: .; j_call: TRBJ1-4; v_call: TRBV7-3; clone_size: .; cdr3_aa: CASSPQGVPPANEKLFF; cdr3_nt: TGTGCCAGCAGCCCACAGGGAGTCCCCCCGGCTAATGAAAAACTGTTTTTT
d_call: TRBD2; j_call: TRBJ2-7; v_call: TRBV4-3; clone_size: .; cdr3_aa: CASSQDLAGLADSYEQYF; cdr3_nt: TGCGCCAGCAGCCAAGACCTCGCAGGGCTAGCGGATTCCTACGAGCAGTACTTC
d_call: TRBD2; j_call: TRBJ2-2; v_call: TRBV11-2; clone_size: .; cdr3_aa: CASSLTSGGNTGELFF; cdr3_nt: TGTGCCAGCAGCTTGACTAGCGGGGGTAACACCGGGGAGCTGTTTTTC
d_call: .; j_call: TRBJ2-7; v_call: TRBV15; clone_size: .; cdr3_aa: CATSRDYDTDTPYEQYF; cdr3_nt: TGTGCCACCAGCAGAGATTATGATACGGACACCCCCTACGAGCAGTACTTC
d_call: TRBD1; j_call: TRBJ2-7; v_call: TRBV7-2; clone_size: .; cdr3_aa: CASSSWTGMNEQYF; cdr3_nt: TGTGCCAGCAGCTCCTGGACAGGGATGAACGAGCAGTACTTC
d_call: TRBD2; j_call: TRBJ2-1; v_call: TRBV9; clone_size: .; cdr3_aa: CASSAGASGRQYSSYNEQFF; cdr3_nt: TGTGCCAGCAGCGCCGGCGCTAGCGGGAGGCAATACAGCTCCTACAATGAGCAGTTCTTC
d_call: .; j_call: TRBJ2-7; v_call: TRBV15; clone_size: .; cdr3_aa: CATSRGDSSRPLGEQYF; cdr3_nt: TGTGCCACCAGCAGAGGAGATTCTAGCCGTCCCTTGGGCGAGCAGTACTTC
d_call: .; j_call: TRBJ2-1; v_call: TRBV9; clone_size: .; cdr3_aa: CASSVGVASSYNEQFF; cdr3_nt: TGTGCCAGCAGCGTAGGAGTAGCGAGCTCCTACAATGAGCAGTTCTTC
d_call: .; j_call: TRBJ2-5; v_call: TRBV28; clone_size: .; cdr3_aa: CASSLGLRVAETQYF; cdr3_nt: TGTGCCAGCAGTTTAGGACTAAGGGTTGCAGAGACCCAGTACTTC
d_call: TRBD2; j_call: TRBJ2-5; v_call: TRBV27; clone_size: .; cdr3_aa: CASSLLAGVQETQYF; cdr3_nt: TGTGCCAGCAGTCTACTAGCGGGAGTACAAGAGACCCAGTACTTC
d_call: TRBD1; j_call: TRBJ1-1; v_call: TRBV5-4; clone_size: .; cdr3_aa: CASSQEGARGNTEAFF; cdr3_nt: TGTGCCAGCAGCCAAGAGGGGGCCCGGGGAAACACTGAAGCTTTCTTT
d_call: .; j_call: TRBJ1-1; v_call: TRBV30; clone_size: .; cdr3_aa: CAWSVVKNTEAFF; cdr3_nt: TGTGCCTGGAGTGTAGTCAAGAACACTGAAGCTTTCTTT
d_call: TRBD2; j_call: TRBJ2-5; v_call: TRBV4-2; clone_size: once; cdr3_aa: CASSQEAAGDETQYF; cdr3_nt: TGTGCCAGCAGCCAAGAAGCGGCGGGAGATGAGACCCAGTACTTC
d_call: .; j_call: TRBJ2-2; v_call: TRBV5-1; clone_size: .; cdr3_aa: CASSFPGFDTGELFF; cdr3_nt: TGCGCCAGCAGCTTCCCGGGTTTCGACACCGGGGAGCTGTTTTTT
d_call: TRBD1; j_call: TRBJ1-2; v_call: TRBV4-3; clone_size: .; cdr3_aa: CASSQGSGTGVSHGYTF; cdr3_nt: TGCGCCAGCAGCCAAGGCTCCGGGACAGGGGTTTCCCATGGCTACACCTTC
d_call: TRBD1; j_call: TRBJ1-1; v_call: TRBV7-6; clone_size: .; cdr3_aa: CASSSRGQGPSEAFF; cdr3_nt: TGTGCCAGCAGCTCCCGTGGACAGGGGCCATCGGAAGCTTTCTTT
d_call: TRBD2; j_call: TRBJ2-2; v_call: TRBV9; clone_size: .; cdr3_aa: CASSVGGTSGLNTGELFF; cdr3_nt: TGTGCCAGCAGCGTAGGTGGGACTAGCGGGTTAAACACCGGGGAGCTGTTTTTT
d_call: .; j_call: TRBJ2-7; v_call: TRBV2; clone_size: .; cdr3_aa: CASSRTPVYSYEQYF; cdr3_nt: TGTGCCAGCTCGCGGACACCCGTTTACTCCTACGAGCAGTACTTC
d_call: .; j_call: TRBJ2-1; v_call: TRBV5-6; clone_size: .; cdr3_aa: CASSLGGYVHNEQFF; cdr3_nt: TGTGCCAGCAGCTTGGGGGGCTACGTCCACAATGAGCAGTTCTTC
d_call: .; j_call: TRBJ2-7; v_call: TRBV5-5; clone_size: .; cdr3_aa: CASSMMTGHEQYF; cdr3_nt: TGTGCCAGCAGTATGATGACAGGTCACGAGCAGTACTTC
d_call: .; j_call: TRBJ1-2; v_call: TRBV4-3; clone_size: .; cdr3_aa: CASSLVTRDITGYTF; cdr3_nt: TGCGCCAGCAGCCTTGTGACCAGGGACATAACGGGCTACACCTTC
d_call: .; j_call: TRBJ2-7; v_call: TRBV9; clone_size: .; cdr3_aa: CASSVGTRAYEQYF; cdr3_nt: TGTGCCAGCAGCGTAGGTACTAGAGCCTACGAGCAGTACTTC
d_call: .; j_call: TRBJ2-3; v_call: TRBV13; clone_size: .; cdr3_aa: CASSFGTASTDTQYF; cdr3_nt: TGTGCCAGCAGCTTCGGGACGGCTAGCACAGATACGCAGTATTTT
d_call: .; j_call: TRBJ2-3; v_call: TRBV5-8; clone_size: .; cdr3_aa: CASSLAIPRGPTDTQYF; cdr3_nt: TGTGCCAGCAGCTTGGCAATCCCCAGGGGCCCCACAGATACGCAGTATTTT
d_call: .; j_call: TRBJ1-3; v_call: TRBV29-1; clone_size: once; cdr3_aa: CSVVGGSAGNTIYF; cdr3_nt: TGCAGCGTTGTAGGTGGGTCAGCTGGAAACACCATATATTTT
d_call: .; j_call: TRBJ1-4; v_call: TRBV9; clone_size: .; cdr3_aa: CASSPGRGMELFF; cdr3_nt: TGTGCCAGCAGCCCCGGCCGCGGGATGGAACTGTTTTTT
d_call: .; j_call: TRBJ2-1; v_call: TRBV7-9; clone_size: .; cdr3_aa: CASSFSGTPSYNEQFF; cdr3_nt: TGTGCCAGCAGCTTTTCGGGGACTCCCTCCTACAATGAGCAGTTCTTC
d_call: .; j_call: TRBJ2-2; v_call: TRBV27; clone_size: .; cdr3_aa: CASSLRGANTGELFF; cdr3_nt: TGTGCCAGCAGTTTACGGGGCGCGAACACCGGGGAGCTGTTTTTT
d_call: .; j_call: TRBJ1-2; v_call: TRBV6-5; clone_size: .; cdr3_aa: CASSLGQGPRYGYTF; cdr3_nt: TGTGCCAGCAGTTTGGGGCAGGGCCCACGCTATGGCTACACCTTC
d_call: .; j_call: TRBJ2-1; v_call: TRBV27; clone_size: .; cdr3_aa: CASSFTSVNSYNEQFF; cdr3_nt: TGTGCCAGCAGTTTCACAAGCGTCAACTCCTACAATGAGCAGTTCTTC
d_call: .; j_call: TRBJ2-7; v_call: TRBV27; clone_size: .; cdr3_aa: CASSLVSPAALSEQYF; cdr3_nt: TGTGCCAGCAGTTTAGTATCCCCGGCGGCCCTGAGCGAGCAGTACTTC
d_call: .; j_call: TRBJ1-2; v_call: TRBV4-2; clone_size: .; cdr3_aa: CASSQGRGRANYGYTF; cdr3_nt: TGTGCCAGCAGCCAAGGCCGTGGGCGGGCTAACTATGGCTACACCTTC
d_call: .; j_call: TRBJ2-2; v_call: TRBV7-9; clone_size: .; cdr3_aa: CASSFRSKAGELFF; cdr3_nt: TGTGCCAGCAGCTTCAGATCGAAGGCCGGGGAGCTGTTTTTT
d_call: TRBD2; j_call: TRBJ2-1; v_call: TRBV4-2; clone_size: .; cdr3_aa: CASSLLEIAGSYEQFF; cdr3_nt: TGTGCCAGCAGCCTGTTAGAAATAGCGGGTTCTTATGAGCAGTTCTTC
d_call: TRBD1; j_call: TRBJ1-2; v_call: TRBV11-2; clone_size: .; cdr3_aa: CASSPRGTADYGYTF; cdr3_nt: TGTGCCAGCAGCCCCAGGGGGACGGCCGACTATGGCTACACCTTC
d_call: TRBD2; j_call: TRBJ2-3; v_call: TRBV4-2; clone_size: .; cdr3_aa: CASSQELAGGPVTDTQYF; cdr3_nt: TGTGCCAGCAGCCAGGAACTAGCGGGAGGGCCAGTTACAGATACGCAGTATTTT
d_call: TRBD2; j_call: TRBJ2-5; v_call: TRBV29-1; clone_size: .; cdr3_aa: CSVEESGLAGGTQYF; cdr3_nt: TGCAGCGTTGAAGAATCAGGACTAGCGGGAGGGACCCAGTACTTC
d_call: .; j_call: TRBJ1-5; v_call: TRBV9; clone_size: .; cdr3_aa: CASSVGGNSNQPQHF; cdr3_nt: TGTGCCAGCAGCGTAGGGGGAAATAGCAATCAGCCCCAGCATTTT
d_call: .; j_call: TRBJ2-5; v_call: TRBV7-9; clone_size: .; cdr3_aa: CASSLSRVETQYF; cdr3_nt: TGTGCCAGCAGCTTATCCAGGGTAGAGACCCAGTACTTC
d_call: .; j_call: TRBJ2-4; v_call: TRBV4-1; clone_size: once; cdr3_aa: CASSPVGRGGNIQYF; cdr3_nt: TGCGCCAGCAGCCCCGTGGGTCGGGGTGGAAACATTCAGTACTTC
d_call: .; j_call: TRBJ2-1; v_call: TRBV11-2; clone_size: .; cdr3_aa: CASSHTSLSSYNEQFF; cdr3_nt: TGTGCCAGCAGCCATACTAGCCTCTCCTCCTACAATGAGCAGTTCTTC
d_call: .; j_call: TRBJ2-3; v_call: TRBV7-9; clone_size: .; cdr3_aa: CASSSGGATGTDTQYF; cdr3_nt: TGTGCCAGCAGTTCTGGGGGGGCTACGGGCACAGATACGCAGTATTTT
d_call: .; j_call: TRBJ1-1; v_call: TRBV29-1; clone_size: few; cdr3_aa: CSGQGNAVEAFF; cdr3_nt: TGCAGCGGCCAGGGGAACGCTGTTGAAGCTTTCTTT
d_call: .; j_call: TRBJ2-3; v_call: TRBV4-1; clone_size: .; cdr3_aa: CASSQALGGITDTQYF; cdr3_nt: TGCGCCAGCAGCCAGGCTCTGGGCGGGATCACAGATACGCAGTATTTT
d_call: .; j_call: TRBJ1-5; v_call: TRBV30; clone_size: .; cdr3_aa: CAWSGDSMGNQPQHF; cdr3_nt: TGTGCCTGGAGTGGAGACAGTATGGGCAATCAGCCCCAGCATTTT
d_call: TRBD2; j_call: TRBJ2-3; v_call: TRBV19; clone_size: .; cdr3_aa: CASSRLASGVTDTQYF; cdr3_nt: TGTGCCAGTAGTAGATTGGCTAGCGGGGTGACAGATACGCAGTATTTT
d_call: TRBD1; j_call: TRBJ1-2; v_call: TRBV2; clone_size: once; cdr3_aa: CASSVRQGPKDGYTF; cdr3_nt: TGTGCCAGCAGTGTTAGACAGGGACCAAAGGATGGCTACACCTTC
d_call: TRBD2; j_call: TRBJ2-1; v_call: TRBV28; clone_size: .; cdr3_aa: CASTGTSGRGSYNEQFF; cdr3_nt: TGTGCCAGCACCGGGACTAGCGGGAGGGGGTCCTACAATGAGCAGTTCTTC
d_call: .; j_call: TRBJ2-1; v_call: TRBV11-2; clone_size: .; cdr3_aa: CASSLDADEQFF; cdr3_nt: TGTGCCAGCAGCTTAGATGCGGATGAGCAGTTCTTC